Shown below are 29 T cell receptor beta chains from a single sample sequenced in a study of blood T cell repertoires in COVID-19. The table came from immunoSEQ multiplex PCR; TCRdb's copy has only in-frame clones and leaves some out. The sample holds around 230,000 clones, about nine tenths seen once. Input material: PBMCs or T cells enriched from blood (not recorded which). These receptors came from a woman in her thirties or forties with acute COVID-19.

The V call is TRBV19, the J call TRBJ1-2, with D possibly TRBD1 on 6 matching bases. Germline CDR1 and CDR2: LNHDA and SQIVND (reference sequence). V was trimmed by 9 bases and J by 3 bases, leaving 14 bases between them. This CDR3 contains 13 residues. As DNA, the CDR3 is TGTGCCAGCGGGGGGGCCTATGACTATGGCTACACCTTC. Translation: CASGGAYDYGYTF.

A single count supports this clone. This chain links TRBV5-8 with TRBJ2-1, with a tentative D call TRBD1 (6 bases). With 5 bases removed from V and 10 bases from J, the gap between germline ends came to 19 bases. This CDR3 has 14 residues. In germline, CDR1 is SGHTS, CDR2 YDEGEE. CDR3 coding DNA: TGTGCCAGCAGATCCAACAGGGTATTTGGGGAGCAGTTCTTC. Its translation is CASRSNRVFGEQFF. Full variable domain (remainder filled in from reference TRBV5-8 and TRBJ2-1): EAGVTQSPTHLIKTRGQQATLRCSPISGHTSVYWYQQALGLGLQFLLWYDEGEERNRGNFPPRFSGRQFPNYSSELNVNALELEDSALYLCASRSNRVFGEQFFGPGTRLTVL.

On this clone: One junction end disagrees with the germline gene, perhaps due to a read error. J is TRBJ2-1 and V is TRBV5-1; D is perhaps TRBD2 (5 bases). Germline CDR1 and CDR2: SGHRS and YFSETQ. The CDR3 is 18 amino acids. The DNA for the CDR3 is TGCGCCAGCAGATCCACCCCACTAGATTCTGTCTCCCACAATGAGCAGTTCTTC. Its protein product is CASRSTPLDSVSHNEQFF.

The chain combines TRBV11-3 with TRBJ2-7, with 8 bases lining up with TRBD2. The CDR3 totals 13 residues. CDR1 SGHNT and CDR2 YENEEA come from the germline V gene. J was trimmed by 1 base and V by 6 bases; bases with no gene match: 2. The CDR3 DNA reads TGTGCCAGCAGGGAGCGGGGGTCCTACGAGCAGTACGTC. Translated, it gives CASRERGSYEQYV.

The chain links TRBV2 to TRBJ2-2, with a tentative D call TRBD2 (5 bases). Germline V gene lookup returns CDR1 SNHLY and CDR2 FYNNEI. CDR3 size: 16 residues. Trimming removed 7 bases at V and 2 bases at J, with 17 bases between. The CDR3 region is CASKEGRPFNTGELFF. The CDR3 nucleotides are TGTGCCAGCAAAGAGGGCAGACCCTTTAACACCGGGGAGCTGTTTTTT. The whole variable domain, filled in from reference TRBV2 and TRBJ2-2, reads EPEVTQTPSHQVTQMGQEVILRCVPISNHLYFYWYRQILGQKVEFLVSFYNNEISEKSEIFDDQFSVERPDGSNFTLKIRSTKLEDSAMYFCASKEGRPFNTGELFFGEGSRLTVL.

Many counts were recorded for this clone. The V call is TRBV7-2, the J call TRBJ2-1; 11 bases align to TRBD2. The CDR3 contains 16 residues. From germline, CDR1 is SGHTA and CDR2 FQGNSA. V was clipped by 5 bases and J by 3 bases; unmatched bases: 6. The CDR3 DNA follows: TGTGCCAGCAGCCCCCGACTAGCGGGACTCTACAATGAGCAGTTCTTC. Amino acid sequence: CASSPRLAGLYNEQFF.

This clone was observed a few times. For the CDR3, the DNA is TGCGCCAGCAGCCAACAAGTACTAGCGGGGTTTGTAGGTACGCAGTATTTT. It translates to CASSQQVLAGFVGTQYF. The gene calls are TRBV4-3 and TRBJ2-3, with TRBD2 matching 10 bases. The V gene end was trimmed by 2 bases and the J gene end by 8 bases; junction bases not matched to a gene: 13. This CDR3 region has 17 residues. Germline CDR1 reads LGHNA; CDR2 reads YSLEER.

The V call is TRBV5-4, the J call TRBJ1-3; D might be TRBD1 (6 bases). Germline V gene sequence: CDR1 SGHNT, CDR2 YYREEE (reference sequence). Deletions cut 0 bases from V and 0 bases from J, with 10 bases between. The CDR3 extends over 16 amino acids. CDR3 region: CASSLAGELSGNTIYF. CDR3 in DNA: TGTGCCAGCAGCTTGGCAGGGGAACTCTCTGGAAACACCATATATTTT.

The V call is TRBV10-3, the J call TRBJ2-3; 16 bases map to TRBD2. Per germline, CDR1 ENHRY and CDR2 SYGVKD. Losses at the gene ends were 10 bases for V and 4 bases for J; bases not matched to a gene: 5. The CDR3 loop spans 15 amino acids. The CDR3 reads CATLGLAGGADTQYF. The CDR3 nucleotides are TGTGCCACCCTGGGACTAGCGGGAGGGGCAGATACGCAGTATTTT.

Only a few counts were recorded for this clone. The genes are TRBV7-2 and TRBJ1-5; the match to TRBD1 covers 8 bases. CDR3 length: 14 residues. J gave up 6 bases and V 6 bases, and 7 bases lay outside the gene matches. The V gene's germline CDR1 is SGHTA and CDR2 FQGNSA. The DNA for the CDR3 is TGTGCCAGCAGTTCAAAAGGACAGGGTCAGCCCCAGCATTTT. It yields the protein CASSSKGQGQPQHF.

This clone was counted once. The chain has TRBV27 and TRBJ2-1, with D uncertain. V shed 1 base and J shed 2 bases, with 15 bases lying between them. Germline lookup yields CDR1 MNHEY and CDR2 SMNVEV (reference sequence). The CDR3 is made up of 17 amino acids. Here the CDR3 DNA reads TGTGCCAGCAGTTTATACTCAGTACAGCAAACCTACAATGAGCAGTTCTTC. It yields the protein CASSLYSVQQTYNEQFF.

The chain couples TRBV3-1 (or the pseudogene TRBV3-2) to TRBJ2-3; D is possibly TRBD2 (7 bases). V lost 1 base and J 4 bases, leaving 15 bases between the germline ends. The CDR3 covers 16 residues. The germline V gene encodes CDR1 LGHDT and CDR2 YNNKEL (reference sequence). CDR3 coding DNA: TGTGCCAGCAGCCAAGTAGGGGGAGGGCCCCCAGATACGCAGTATTTT. It is translated as CASSQVGGGPPDTQYF.

The rearrangement links TRBV27 to TRBJ2-3; TRBD2 agrees at 7 bases. This CDR3 comprises 15 residues. Germline V CDR1 and CDR2: MNHEY, SMNVEV (reference sequence). V lost 2 bases, J lost 2 bases, and 4 bases stayed unmatched. CDR3 in DNA: TGTGCCAGCAGTTTAAAGCGGGGCCTCACAGATACGCAGTATTTT. Its protein product is CASSLKRGLTDTQYF.

The rearrangement uses TRBV16 and TRBJ1-5; TRBD1 agrees at 7 bases. J gave up 4 bases and V 2 bases, and 2 bases lay outside the gene matches. This CDR3 is 14 amino acids long. Germline V gives CDR1 KGHSY, CDR2 FQNENV. CDR3 residues: CASSQGTANQPQHF. DNA of the CDR3: TGTGCCAGCAGCCAAGGGACAGCTAATCAGCCCCAGCATTTT.

The chain combines TRBV30 with TRBJ2-6; TRBD1 might be the D (6 bases). CDR3 length: 15 residues. Between the trimmed V and J ends, which lost 2 bases and 1 base, there was a span of 9 bases. Germline CDR1 and CDR2: GTSNPN and SVGIG (reference sequence). CDR3 nucleotide sequence: TGTGCCTGGAGTAGGACAGCGTCTGGGGCCAACGTCCTGACTTTC. As protein: CAWSRTASGANVLTF.

The CDR3 nucleotides are TGTGCCAGCAGCGGTTTGCTTAGCCTATCCTACGAGCAGTACGTC. Protein: CASSGLLSLSYEQYV. V is TRBV21-1 and J is TRBJ2-7; TRBD2, as called in the table, went unchecked against the DNA. TRBV21-1 corresponds to a pseudogene. This CDR3 region has 15 residues.

This chain uses TRBV5-1 with TRBJ1-6; no definite D call. CDR1 is SGHRS and CDR2 is YFSETQ in the germline V gene. V was clipped by 4 bases and J by 5 bases, with 10 bases between them. The CDR3 sequence is 14 residues long. The CDR3 is CASSVQLNNSPLHF. The CDR3, as DNA: TGCGCCAGCAGCGTACAGCTCAATAATTCACCCCTCCACTTT. Full variable domain (rest looked up from reference TRBV5-1 and TRBJ1-6): KAGVTQTPRYLIKTRGQQVTLSCSPISGHRSVSWYQQTPGQGLQFLFEYFSETQRNKGNFPGRFSGRQFSNSRSEMNVSTLELGDSALYLCASSVQLNNSPLHFGNGTRLTVT.

This rearrangement joins TRBV6-5 to TRBJ1-1; D remains unclear. Germline V gene data show CDR1 as MNHEY and CDR2 as SVGAGI. Trimming pared 0 bases from V and 9 bases from J, leaving 11 bases between. The CDR3 has 13 residues. CDR3 protein: CASSYSRNVKAFF. The DNA for the CDR3 is TGTGCCAGCAGTTACTCCAGGAACGTTAAAGCTTTCTTT.

The genes are TRBV7-2 and TRBJ1-4, with a possible D match to TRBD1 (5 bases). Germline V gives CDR1 SGHTA, CDR2 FQGNSA. V lost 1 base and J 6 bases, leaving 9 bases between the germline ends. This CDR3 contains 14 residues. The chain's CDR3 is CASSLVGVDEKLFF. The CDR3, as DNA: TGTGCCAGCAGCTTAGTAGGGGTAGATGAAAAACTGTTTTTT. Based on the CDR3 plus reference TRBV7-2 and TRBJ1-4, the full variable domain is GAGVSQSPSNKVTEKGKDVELRCDPISGHTALYWYRQSLGQGLEFLIYFQGNSAPDKSGLPSDRFSAERTGGSVSTLTIQRTQQEDSAVYLCASSLVGVDEKLFFGSGTQLSVL.

V is TRBV12-3 or TRBV12-4 and J is TRBJ1-2, with 7 bases lining up with TRBD1. V shed 3 bases and J 4 bases; nucleotides not matched to a gene: 2. CDR3 length: 13 residues. The DNA for the CDR3 is TGTGCCAGCAGTTTGACAGGGATCTATGGCTACACCTTC. Translating gives CASSLTGIYGYTF.

The chain joins TRBV9 to TRBJ2-7, with 9 bases matching TRBD1. CDR1 is SGDLS and CDR2 is YYNGEE in the germline V gene. The trim removed 2 bases at V and 5 bases at J, leaving 5 bases unmatched. There are 14 residues in the CDR3. The CDR3 is CASSVGQGIDEQYF. The CDR3 DNA reads TGTGCCAGCAGCGTCGGACAGGGGATCGACGAGCAGTACTTC.

This sequence joins TRBV9 and TRBJ2-3; D is uncertain. Germline assignment: CDR1 SGDLS and CDR2 YYNGEE. The CDR3 sequence is 16 residues long. The V gene lost 4 bases and the J gene lost 2 bases, with 17 bases spanning the gap. CDR3 sequence: CASSPRRGLDTDTQYF. The DNA for the CDR3 is TGTGCCAGCAGCCCCCGGAGAGGCTTAGACACAGATACGCAGTATTTT. Looking up the rest from reference TRBV9 and TRBJ2-3 gives the full variable domain: DSGVTQTPKHLITATGQRVTLRCSPRSGDLSVYWYQQSLDQGLQFLIQYYNGEERAKGNILERFSAQQFPDLHSELNLSSLELGDSALYFCASSPRRGLDTDTQYFGPGTRLTVL.

The CDR3 DNA reads as TGTGCCAGCAGCCCGGTACTACAGGGGGCGATCGGCGAGACCCAGTACTTC. This encodes CASSPVLQGAIGETQYF. This chain connects TRBV7-8 to TRBJ2-5; 9 bases fit TRBD1. There are 17 residues in the CDR3. Germline V gene data show CDR1 as SGHVS and CDR2 as FQNEAQ. V was pared by 5 bases and J by 5 bases, with 15 bases of the junction left unmatched. The whole variable domain, filled in from reference TRBV7-8 and TRBJ2-5, reads GAGVSQSPRYKVAKRGQDVALRCDPISGHVSLFWYQQALGQGPEFLTYFQNEAQLDKSGLPSDRFFAERPEGSVSTLKIQRTQQEDSAVYLCASSPVLQGAIGETQYFGPGTRLLVL.

The genes are TRBV7-8 and TRBJ2-7; TRBD1 agrees at 9 bases. Unmatched junction bases numbered 5, after V lost 3 bases and J lost 2 bases. The CDR3 length is 15 residues. CDR1 and CDR2 (germline): SGHVS, FQNEAQ. The CDR3 DNA is TGTGCCAGCAGCTTCATGGGACAGGGCCCCTACGAGCAGTACTTC. Amino acid sequence: CASSFMGQGPYEQYF.

This clone is a singleton in its sample. V and J are TRBV5-1 and TRBJ2-5; the match to TRBD1 covers 8 bases. CDR1 is SGHRS, CDR2 YFSETQ, per germline. The CDR3 length is 14 residues. V lost 3 bases to trimming and J lost 5 bases; unmatched junction nucleotides: 6. This CDR3 is CASSYDRGSETQYF. Here the CDR3 DNA reads TGCGCCAGCAGCTACGACAGGGGCAGCGAGACCCAGTACTTC.

The chain links TRBV10-3 to TRBJ2-5, with TRBD1 matching over 7 bases. V lost 6 bases, J lost 3 bases, and 7 bases stayed unmatched. The CDR3 length is 14 residues. Germline V lookup: CDR1 ENHRY, CDR2 SYGVKD. The CDR3 region has the DNA TGTGCCATCAGATCCGACAGGGACGAAGAGACCCAGTACTTC. It encodes CAIRSDRDEETQYF.

The CDR3 DNA reads as TGTGCCAGCAGCGCCCGACTAGGAACATCACTGGTACGAGAGACCCAGTACTTC. Protein: CASSARLGTSLVRETQYF. The chain joins TRBV9 to TRBJ2-5; possibly TRBD2 for D (6 bases). CDR1 and CDR2 from the germline V gene are SGDLS and YYNGEE. This CDR3 region has 18 residues. With 3 bases removed from V and 4 bases from J, the gap between germline ends came to 25 bases.

In its sample, this clone was seen once. The chain links TRBV18 to TRBJ2-7; 10 bases align to TRBD2. Trimming at V came to 3 bases and at J to 7 bases, leaving 9 bases not matched to a gene. This CDR3 is 15 amino acids long. CDR1 is KGHSH, CDR2 LQKENI, per germline. The CDR3 nucleotides read TGTGCCAGCTCACCCAGGACTAGCGGATTGGGGGAGCAGTACGTC. Translating gives CASSPRTSGLGEQYV.

The CDR3 loop is CASRTGTSGIYEQYF. CDR3 DNA sequence: TGCGCCAGCAGAACTGGGACTAGCGGGATATACGAGCAGTACTTC. The chain uses TRBV5-1 and TRBJ2-7; 13 bases agree with TRBD2. The CDR3 totals 15 residues. Germline CDR1 reads SGHRS; CDR2 reads YFSETQ. The ends lost 5 bases at V and 4 bases at J; junction bases unmatched: 6.